In its sample, the clone carrying this T cell receptor (beta chain) was seen many times. The antigen is not known. cDNA molecules carried unique molecular identifiers, and template switching added a universal primer site. One entry per CDR3 protein, called by TCRdb with MiXCR from the 5' RACE reads. The table includes a few hundred thousand distinct CDR3 sequences, more than 9% detected once. The sample belongs to a study of identical twins. Regarding the study as a whole: Invariant MAIT and iNKT cells may have partly biased zero-insertion analyses. For cord blood, abundant beta clonotypes had fewer insertions, unlike memory repertoires, which showed none.

This CDR3 is 13 amino acids long. Between the trimmed V and J ends, which lost 4 bases and 4 bases, there was a span of 11 bases. From germline, CDR1 is LGHDT and CDR2 YNNKEL (reference sequence). The sample was also linked to a second study, of yellow fever vaccine responses in identical twins.

The chain carries TRBV3-1 and TRBJ2-7; D remains unclear. The specimen sequenced was PBMCs. The receptor was derived from a woman in her late teens or twenties in good health. Here the CDR3 DNA reads TGTGCCAGCAGCCTCACCGTGGGTTACGAGCAGTACTTC. It translates to CASSLTVGYEQYF.